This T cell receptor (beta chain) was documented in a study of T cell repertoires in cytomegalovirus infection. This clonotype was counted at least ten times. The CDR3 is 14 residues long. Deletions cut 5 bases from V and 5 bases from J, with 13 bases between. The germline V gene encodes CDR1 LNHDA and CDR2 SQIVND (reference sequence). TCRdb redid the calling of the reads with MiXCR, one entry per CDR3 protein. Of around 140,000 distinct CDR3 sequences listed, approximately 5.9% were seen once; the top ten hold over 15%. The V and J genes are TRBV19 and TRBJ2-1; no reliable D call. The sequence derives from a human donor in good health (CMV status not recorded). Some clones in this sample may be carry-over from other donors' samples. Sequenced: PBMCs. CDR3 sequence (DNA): TGTGCCAGTAGTGTGACACGATTAAACAATGAGCAGTTCTTC. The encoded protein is CASSVTRLNNEQFF.